Following are 24 T cell receptor beta chains from one sample sequenced in a study of immune characterization of retroperitoneal liposarcoma (dated by TCRdb to the late 2010s). Library preparation was by PCR. Reads for this sample came from a NextSeq 500. TCRdb reran the public reads through fastp at Q25 and MiXCR, keeping productive beta chains. Every CDR3 protein is listed once, alongside the most common genes and DNA of its rows. This sample has about 10,000 distinct CDR3 sequences in its table, and approximately 35% of those were observed once. Roughly 23% of the sample is held by the ten biggest clonotypes. Sequenced input: tumor tissue. These receptor sequences come from a male donor with retroperitoneal liposarcoma.

This clonotype was counted only a few times. The chain recombines TRBV27 with TRBJ2-1; 11 nucleotides match TRBD2. The CDR3 is 15 residues long. J gave up 3 bases and V 6 bases, and 4 bases lay outside the gene matches. CDR1 is MNHEY and CDR2 is SMNVEV in the germline V gene (reference sequence). The CDR3 spells CASRDGTSGYNEQFF. In nucleotides, the CDR3 is TGTGCCAGCAGGGACGGGACTAGCGGCTACAATGAGCAGTTCTTC.

This clonotype has just a few counts. The DNA of the CDR3 is TGTGCCAGCAGCGTACACGGTAGCACAGATACGCAGTATTTT. It encodes CASSVHGSTDTQYF. The rearrangement links TRBV11-3 to TRBJ2-3; D gene unclear. Germline V gene lookup returns CDR1 SGHNT and CDR2 YENEEA. Between the trimmed V and J ends, which lost 5 bases and 0 bases, there was a span of 9 bases. The CDR3 length is 14 residues.

Only a few counts were recorded for this clonotype. The J gene is TRBJ1-1, the V gene TRBV6-1, with 7 bases matching TRBD1. Germline V lookup: CDR1 MNHNS, CDR2 SASEGT. The trim removed 6 bases at V and 7 bases at J, leaving 11 bases unmatched. This CDR3 comprises 14 residues. CDR3 sequence (DNA): TGTGCCAGCAGAGACCACCGGGACAGTTTTGAAGCTTTCTTT. It encodes CASRDHRDSFEAFF.

This clonotype came up many times. The genes are TRBV11-3 and TRBJ2-1; 7 positions agree with TRBD2. The DNA end is more similar to TRBJ2-7, so the J call may be wrong. CDR3 size: 13 residues. From germline, CDR1 is SGHNT and CDR2 YENEEA. CDR3 loop: CASSAGIGREQYF. The CDR3 region has the DNA TGTGCCAGCAGCGCCGGGATCGGGAGGGAGCAGTACTTC.

This clonotype was counted between two and nine times. CDR3 sequence reads: CASIPRGLAGVHEQYF. The CDR3 DNA reads as TGTGCCAGCATCCCGAGAGGACTAGCGGGAGTCCACGAGCAGTACTTC. The V call is TRBV6-1, the J call TRBJ2-7; TRBD2 agrees at 13 bases. Germline CDR1 is MNHNS and CDR2 is SASEGT. There are 16 residues in the CDR3. V was pared by 7 bases and J by 5 bases, with 11 bases of the junction left unmatched.

There are a few counts of this clonotype. This chain joins TRBV12-3 or TRBV12-4 and TRBJ2-5; 10 bases agree with TRBD2. CDR3 length: 14 residues. V was pared by 6 bases and J by 11 bases, with 12 bases of the junction left unmatched. The CDR3, as DNA: TGTGCCAGCAGACTAGCGGGGAGATTCAATGAGCAGTACTTC. Translated: CASRLAGRFNEQYF.

At least ten counts were recorded for this clonotype. The chain employs TRBV6-6 and TRBJ2-1, with D possibly matching TRBD2 (5 bases). Near its end, the DNA agrees better with TRBJ2-7, so the J call may be wrong. The CDR3 extends over 15 amino acids. Per the germline V gene, CDR1 is MNHNY and CDR2 is SVGAGI (reference sequence). In DNA form, the CDR3 reads TGTGCCAGCAGTTACGAAGGGAGAGGGTACAATGAGCAGTACTTC. This codes for CASSYEGRGYNEQYF.

This clonotype counts as medium-sized. The chain couples TRBV6-1 to TRBJ2-1, with no clear D. The DNA end is more similar to TRBJ2-7, so the J call may be wrong. From germline, CDR1 is MNHNS and CDR2 SASEGT. The CDR3 sequence is 14 residues long. The CDR3 DNA reads as TGTGCCAGCAGTGAAGCGTGGGGTCCCCACGAGCAGTACTTC. It encodes CASSEAWGPHEQYF.

The V gene is TRBV6-1, the J gene TRBJ2-1; D is unclear. Trimming took 5 bases from V and 10 from J, leaving 9 bases between them. The CDR3 spans 11 residues. Per germline, CDR1 MNHNS and CDR2 SASEGT. The CDR3, as DNA: TGTGCCAGCAGTCCTCGGTACGAGCAGTTCTTC. Protein: CASSPRYEQFF.

This clonotype was recorded a few times. The chain joins TRBV25-1 to TRBJ2-3; the D gene is possibly TRBD1 (6 bases). Germline CDR1 MGHDK, CDR2 SYGVNS. This CDR3 comprises 13 residues. V was clipped by 5 bases and J by 4 bases, with 10 bases between them. The CDR3 nucleotides read TGTGCCAGCAGTAAGGCAGGGGCAGATACGCAGTATTTT. It yields the protein CASSKAGADTQYF.

This clonotype was counted at least ten times. This chain connects TRBV6-1 to TRBJ2-3, with unresolved D. The germline CDR1 and CDR2 sequences are MNHNS and SASEGT. The germline V and J ends were trimmed by 6 bases and 0 bases, with 16 bases remaining between them. The CDR3 is made up of 16 amino acids. CDR3 coding DNA: TGTGCCAGCAGGAAGATAGTTAGAGCCAGCACAGATACGCAGTATTTT. Its translation is CASRKIVRASTDTQYF.

J is TRBJ1-1 and V is TRBV6-6; D ambiguous. CDR1 is MNHNY, CDR2 SVGAGI, per germline (reference sequence). The CDR3 contains 13 residues. V lost 6 bases and J lost 1, with 9 bases in between. In nucleotides, the CDR3 is TGTGCCAGCAGGTACAGAGAGAACACTGAAGCTTTCTTT. The encoded protein is CASRYRENTEAFF.

The J gene is TRBJ2-3, the V gene TRBV6-5, with TRBD2 identical over 7 bases. CDR3 length: 15 residues. In germline, CDR1 is MNHEY, CDR2 SVGAGI. Trimming took 4 bases from V and 6 from J; bases not matched to a gene: 10. The CDR3 region is CASSSRAGIADTQYF. The CDR3 bases are TGTGCCAGCAGTTCCCGAGCGGGAATCGCGGATACGCAGTATTTT.

V and J are TRBV6-1 and TRBJ2-3; TRBD2 agrees at 7 bases. CDR1 MNHNS and CDR2 SASEGT come from the germline V gene. The CDR3 runs 14 residues. Trimming at V came to 4 bases and at J to 1 base, leaving 2 bases not matched to a gene. CDR3 sequence: CASSGTSGTDTQYF. The CDR3 DNA reads as TGTGCCAGCAGTGGCACTAGCGGCACAGATACGCAGTATTTT.

This clonotype counts as medium-sized (0.01 to 0.1%). The chain carries TRBV7-6 and TRBJ2-1, with D tentatively TRBD1 or TRBD2 (5 bases each). Trimming pared 1 base from V and 6 bases from J, leaving 10 bases between. The germline CDR1 and CDR2 sequences are SGHVS and FNYEAQ. This CDR3 is 14 amino acids long. This CDR3 reads CASSLGGTFNEQFF. CDR3 in DNA: TGTGCCAGCAGCTTAGGGGGGACGTTCAATGAGCAGTTCTTC.

This clonotype was counted a few times. V is TRBV6-8 and J is TRBJ2-1; D gene uncertain. The CDR3 runs to 15 residues. Between the trimmed V and J ends, which lost 6 bases and 0 bases, there was a span of 12 bases. CDR1 and CDR2 (germline): MNHGY, SAAAGT. The CDR3 DNA reads as TGTGCCAGCAGGCCCGACTCGAGCTCCTACAATGAGCAGTTCTTC. Translated, it gives CASRPDSSSYNEQFF.

By sample fraction, this clonotype is medium-sized. The chain links TRBV7-2 to TRBJ2-1; TRBD2 agrees at 9 bases. The CDR3 length is 14 residues. The germline gives CDR1 SGHTA, CDR2 FQGNSA. With V trimmed by 3 bases and J by 10 bases, 7 bases remained unmatched. In DNA form, the CDR3 reads TGTGCCAGCAGCTTTAGCGGGGGATCCTACGAGCAGTTCTTC. This encodes CASSFSGGSYEQFF.

As for this clonotype: A much more abundant neighbour one base away suggests this may be a read error. V usage is TRBV9 and J usage is TRBJ2-5; D is tentatively TRBD1 or TRBD2 (5 bases each). The ends were cut back, 0 bases at V and 11 bases at J, with 17 bases in the middle. Germline V lookup: CDR1 SGDLS, CDR2 YYNGEE. The CDR3 loop spans 14 amino acids. The chain's CDR3 is CASSVGDHHNEQYF. The CDR3 DNA reads TGTGCCAGCAGCGTAGGGGACCATCACAATGAGCAGTACTTC. The whole variable domain, remainder taken from reference TRBV9 and TRBJ2-5, is DSGVTQTPKHLITATGQRVTLRCSPRSGDLSVYWYQQSLDQGLQFLIQYYNGEERAKGNILERFSAQQFPDLHSELNLSSLELGDSALYFCASSVGDHHNEQYFGPGTRLLVL.

The V gene is TRBV6-1, the J gene TRBJ2-1; 8 nucleotides agree with TRBD2. V gave up 8 bases and J gave up 4 bases; unmatched junction bases: 7. The CDR3 sequence is 14 residues long. CDR1 is MNHNS, CDR2 SASEGT, per germline. CDR3 region: CASWRAGGYNEQFF. The CDR3 nucleotides are TGTGCCAGCTGGAGGGCGGGGGGATACAATGAGCAGTTCTTC.

The V call is TRBV7-8, the J call TRBJ2-6; 13 bases are shared with TRBD2. V lost 5 bases, J lost 0 bases, and 7 bases stayed unmatched. Germline V lookup: CDR1 SGHVS, CDR2 FQNEAQ. CDR3 length: 19 residues. CDR3 sequence: CASSKGTSGAFSGANVLTF. DNA for the CDR3: TGTGCCAGCAGCAAGGGGACTAGCGGGGCCTTCTCTGGGGCCAACGTCCTGACTTTC.

V usage is TRBV7-2 and J usage is TRBJ2-1; the match to TRBD2 covers 9 bases. The end of the DNA fits TRBJ2-7 better, so the J call may be wrong. The V gene's germline CDR1 is SGHTA and CDR2 FQGNSA. The CDR3 has 15 amino acids. DNA for the CDR3: TGTGCCAGCAGCTGGGGACTAGCAGTTTACTACGAGCAGTACTTC. Translation: CASSWGLAVYYEQYF.

This clonotype was counted at least ten times. The chain couples TRBV6-6 to TRBJ2-1; 14 bases match TRBD2. This CDR3 comprises 16 residues. Germline values: CDR1 MNHNY, CDR2 SVGAGI (reference sequence). The V and J ends lost 0 bases and 9 bases, in that order; junction bases with no gene match: 4. DNA for the CDR3: TGTGCCAGCAGTTACTCGGGACTAGCGGGAGAGTTTGAGCAGTTCTTC. As protein: CASSYSGLAGEFEQFF.

In the case of this clonotype: The junction and the germline gene differ at one end; a read error may be behind it. The chain carries TRBV6-6 and TRBJ2-3; perhaps TRBD1 as D (5 bases). The CDR3 is 14 amino acids. Germline V gene sequence: CDR1 MNHNY, CDR2 SVGAGI (reference sequence). Written as DNA, the CDR3 is TGTGCCAACAGTTACGGCCTAGGACAAGAGACCCAGTACTTT. The encoded protein is CANSYGLGQETQYF.

This rearrangement joins TRBV27 to TRBJ2-5; D remains unclear. The closer fit of TRBJ2-7 to the DNA end suggests the J call may be wrong. The germline V gene encodes CDR1 MNHEY and CDR2 SMNVEV (reference sequence). The CDR3 runs to 15 residues. DNA for the CDR3: TGTGCCAGCAGTTCCGAAGGGCTCCTCTCCTACGAGCAGTACTTC. Translation gives CASSSEGLLSYEQYF.